The rows below give T cell receptor beta chains drawn from one sample of a study of T cell responses to AZD1222 COVID-19 vaccine. TCRdb's table, derived via immunoSEQ multiplex PCR, lists solely in-frame clones and lacks some. The sample has more than 95,000 clones; approximately 90% are singletons. The source was peripheral blood, collected on day 0 of MenACWY control vaccination. The receptors here all came from an adult in good health. Each CDR3 is given with its conserved first and last residue.

V gene | CDR3 protein
TRBV28 | CASSPTGTGDYGYTF
TRBV12-3/TRBV12-4 | CASSLKGDTQYF
TRBV6-4 | CASTPNPGNSPLHF
TRBV6-5 | CASSYSGQGETEAFF
TRBV27 | CASSLSPYPPPDYNEQFF
TRBV29-1 | CSVEFEREQYF
TRBV7-3 | CASSAGQEYNEQFF
TRBV6-5 | CASSYGYFYGYTF
TRBV7-6 | CASSLVGGARTEAFF
TRBV5-6 | CASSLGGQGALVF
TRBV4-2 | CASSHTGTSSYEQYF
TRBV7-3 | CASSLGHSGYNEQFF
TRBV2 | CASSEWDRLNYGYTF
TRBV4-1 | CASSQVGVGRVNTEAFF
TRBV27 | CASRRLAGDHEQYF
TRBV6-4 | CASSDWGLAGAGELFF
TRBV5-8 | CASSTGTRGTYNEQFF
TRBV6-6 | CASRASGRPQETQYF
TRBV10-3 | CAKPGLAIDEQFF